What follows are 23 T cell receptor beta chains derived from one specimen sequenced in a study of blood T cell repertoires in COVID-19. TCRdb's copy holds only in-frame clones and misses some; the assay was immunoSEQ multiplex PCR. The table includes 69,000 or so clones, roughly 80% detected once. The material sequenced was peripheral blood. These receptors came from an elderly woman with active or convalescent COVID-19.

The chain carries TRBV5-1 and TRBJ1-2; no clear D. CDR3 size: 14 residues. The V gene lost 1 base and the J gene lost 4 bases, with 11 bases spanning the gap. Germline V gene data show CDR1 as SGHRS and CDR2 as YFSETQ. The CDR3 bases are TGCGCCAGCAGCTTGCAGGCCAGCCCCTATGGCTACACCTTC. It specifies CASSLQASPYGYTF.

This clone was seen only once. The rearrangement joins TRBV5-4 to TRBJ2-5; D not certain. V was shortened by 3 bases and J by 0 bases, with 6 bases between the two germline ends. The germline gives CDR1 SGHNT, CDR2 YYREEE (reference sequence). The CDR3 spans 13 residues. CDR3 DNA sequence: TGTGCCAGCAGCTGGCGGTACCAAGAGACCCAGTACTTC. It translates to CASSWRYQETQYF.

The gene calls are TRBV10-3 and TRBJ2-7, with 12 bases identical to TRBD2. V dropped 5 bases and J dropped 3; count of bases not matched to a gene: 11. Germline V gene sequence: CDR1 ENHRY, CDR2 SYGVKD. CDR3 size: 17 residues. The CDR3: CAISKSQLAGGVYEQYF. DNA for the CDR3: TGTGCCATCAGTAAAAGCCAACTAGCGGGAGGAGTCTACGAGCAGTACTTC.

The chain is built from TRBV18 and TRBJ2-7, with D possibly being TRBD2 (5 bases). The CDR3 length is 13 residues. Trimming shortened V by 6 bases and J by 5 bases, and 14 bases separated the two germline ends. The V gene's germline CDR1 is KGHSH and CDR2 LQKENI. DNA of the CDR3: TGTGCCAGCTCTACGACTCCCGGGGACGAGCAGTACTTC. This gives the protein CASSTTPGDEQYF.

The rearrangement joins TRBV6-5 to TRBJ2-5; D gene ambiguous. Between the trimmed V and J ends, which lost 10 bases and 1 base, there was a span of 13 bases. CDR3 length equals 13 residues. From germline, CDR1 is MNHEY and CDR2 SVGAGI. This CDR3 reads CATLTASQETQYF. The CDR3 nucleotides read TGTGCCACCTTAACCGCTAGCCAAGAGACCCAGTACTTC.

This clone showed up just once. The CDR3 loop reads CASSTRPGQGYTGELFF. Written as DNA, the CDR3 is TGTGCCAGTAGTACTCGACCGGGACAGGGGTACACCGGGGAGCTGTTTTTT. V usage is TRBV19 and J usage is TRBJ2-2; 10 bases map to TRBD1. The CDR3 length is 17 residues. The germline CDR1 and CDR2 sequences are LNHDA and SQIVND (reference sequence). V lost 4 bases and J lost 3; bases outside the gene matches: 8.

This rearrangement joins TRBV2 to TRBJ2-1, with D perhaps matching TRBD1 (5 bases). CDR1 is SNHLY, CDR2 FYNNEI, per germline. With 3 bases removed from V and 5 bases from J, the gap between germline ends came to 20 bases. This CDR3 has 17 residues. The DNA of the CDR3 is TGTGCCAGCAGTGATACCCCCGCAGAGTTCAGGGACAATGAGCAGTTCTTC. Protein: CASSDTPAEFRDNEQFF.

The chain recombines TRBV7-9 with TRBJ2-1, with no clear D. This CDR3 spans 15 amino acids. Germline values: CDR1 SEHNR, CDR2 FQNEAQ (reference sequence). The V and J ends lost 2 bases and 0 bases respectively, with 8 bases between them. CDR3 residues: CASSLSLSSYNEQFF. For the CDR3, the DNA is TGTGCCAGCAGCTTAAGCTTGAGCTCCTACAATGAGCAGTTCTTC.

The rearrangement uses TRBV5-1 and TRBJ2-1; TRBD2 aligns across 10 bases. Germline V gene data show CDR1 as SGHRS and CDR2 as YFSETQ. This CDR3 has 16 amino acids. Trimming took 5 bases from V and 2 from J; bases not matched to a gene: 7. CDR3 amino acids: CASSRQLAGAYNEQFF. The CDR3 nucleotides read TGCGCCAGCAGTAGACAGCTAGCGGGAGCCTACAATGAGCAGTTCTTC.

This clone was seen a few times. The V and J genes are TRBV3-1 (or the pseudogene TRBV3-2) and TRBJ1-3; D is ambiguous. The length of the CDR3 is 12 residues. V was clipped by 3 bases and J by 3 bases, with 3 bases between them. CDR1 and CDR2 from the germline V gene are LGHDT and YNNKEL (reference sequence). In nucleotides, the CDR3 is TGTGCCAGCAGCCATCGTGGAAACACCATATATTTT. Protein sequence: CASSHRGNTIYF.

In its sample, this clone was seen many times. This rearrangement joins TRBV7-9 to TRBJ2-5; D not resolved. This CDR3 is built from 14 residues. Germline V gene data show CDR1 as SEHNR and CDR2 as FQNEAQ (reference sequence). V was trimmed by 5 bases and J by 2 bases, leaving 12 bases between them. The CDR3 DNA sequence: TGTGCCAGCAGCCAATTGACTGGTCAAGAGACCCAGTACTTC. It translates to CASSQLTGQETQYF.

The genes are TRBV6-2 or TRBV6-3 and TRBJ1-3; maybe TRBD1 (6 bases). The CDR3 consists of 14 residues. The germline V gene encodes CDR1 MNHEY and CDR2 SVGEGT. The ends were cut back, 5 bases at V and 2 bases at J, with 10 bases in the middle. As DNA, the CDR3 is TGTGCCAGCAGTCTAAGACAGGCTGGAAACACCATATATTTT. Encoded protein: CASSLRQAGNTIYF.

The genes are TRBV6-2 or TRBV6-3 and TRBJ1-1; 8 bases are shared with TRBD1. This CDR3 has 19 amino acids. The junction had 16 bases not matched to a gene; V was cut back by 4 bases and J by 0 bases. Germline V gene data show CDR1 as MNHEY and CDR2 as SVGEGT. CDR3 nucleotides: TGTGCCAGCAGTTTCCGTTACGTGGACAGGGATATTATGAACACTGAAGCTTTCTTT. Its protein is CASSFRYVDRDIMNTEAFF.

The CDR3 region has the DNA TGTGCCAGCAGTGACTACGGGAACTATGGCTACACCTTC. This encodes CASSDYGNYGYTF. The rearrangement uses TRBV25-1 and TRBJ1-2; D ambiguous. Germline V lookup: CDR1 MGHDK, CDR2 SYGVNS. The CDR3 loop spans 13 amino acids. V was shortened by 3 bases and J by 2 bases, with 7 bases between the two germline ends.

The genes are TRBV4-3 and TRBJ1-6, with D maybe TRBD1 (6 bases). The CDR3 is 15 residues long. Germline lookup yields CDR1 LGHNA and CDR2 YSLEER. V was trimmed by 0 bases and J by 7 bases, leaving 10 bases between them. CDR3 in amino acids: CASSQDGQGNSPLHF. The CDR3 nucleotides are TGCGCCAGCAGCCAAGATGGGCAGGGGAATTCACCCCTCCACTTT.

This chain uses TRBV19 with TRBJ2-7; TRBD2 might be the D (5 bases). V lost 6 bases, J lost 3 bases, and 9 bases lay in between. The CDR3 is 12 residues long. Germline values: CDR1 LNHDA, CDR2 SQIVND (reference sequence). CDR3 bases: TGTGCCAGTAGAGCCCGGGGCTACGAGCAGTACTTC. It specifies CASRARGYEQYF.

The V gene is TRBV7-3, the J gene TRBJ2-1; 11 bases line up with TRBD2. V gave up 5 bases and J gave up 4 bases; unmatched junction bases: 4. CDR3 length: 15 residues. CDR1 is SGHTA, CDR2 FQGTGA, per germline. The CDR3 nucleotides read TGTGCCAGCAGCCGAAGACTAGCGGGATACAATGAGCAGTTCTTC. Translation: CASSRRLAGYNEQFF.

The rearrangement joins TRBV7-8 to TRBJ1-1; D is perhaps TRBD1 (6 bases). Between the trimmed V and J ends, which lost 5 bases and 7 bases, there was a span of 14 bases. The germline V gene has CDR1 SGHVS and CDR2 FQNEAQ. CDR3 length: 13 amino acids. The CDR3 sequence is CASSPDRINEAFF. The CDR3 DNA reads TGTGCCAGCAGCCCAGACAGGATTAATGAAGCTTTCTTT. The entire variable domain, with the rest obtained from reference TRBV7-8 and TRBJ1-1, is as follows: GAGVSQSPRYKVAKRGQDVALRCDPISGHVSLFWYQQALGQGPEFLTYFQNEAQLDKSGLPSDRFFAERPEGSVSTLKIQRTQQEDSAVYLCASSPDRINEAFFGQGTRLTVV.

This chain connects TRBV27 to TRBJ2-5, with TRBD1 as a possible D gene (6 bases). The V gene lost 3 bases and the J gene lost 2 bases, with 10 bases spanning the gap. Looked up from germline, CDR1 is MNHEY and CDR2 is SMNVEV (reference sequence). The CDR3 covers 14 residues. The CDR3 nucleotides are TGTGCCAGCAGTTTCGACAGGTTACAAGAGACCCAGTACTTC. This codes for CASSFDRLQETQYF.

The chain uses TRBV28 and TRBJ1-2; tentative D call: TRBD1 (6 bases). From germline, CDR1 is MDHEN and CDR2 SYDVKM. There are 13 residues in the CDR3. Trimming took off 7 bases at V and 4 bases at J, with 13 bases between the two ends. CDR3 protein: CASTPDRIYGYTF. CDR3 bases: TGTGCCAGCACCCCGGACAGAATCTATGGCTACACCTTC.

The rearrangement joins TRBV28 to TRBJ2-4; 10 positions agree with TRBD2. Looked up from germline, CDR1 is MDHEN and CDR2 is SYDVKM. V dropped 4 bases and J dropped 6; count of bases not matched to a gene: 3. This CDR3 region has 14 residues. This chain's CDR3 is CASSSSGGGNIQYF. The DNA of the CDR3 is TGTGCCAGCAGTTCGAGCGGGGGGGGAAACATTCAGTACTTC.

This clone has a handful of counts. The chain links TRBV7-8 to TRBJ1-2, with TRBD1 identical over 11 bases. Germline V CDR1 and CDR2: SGHVS, FQNEAQ. There are 13 residues in the CDR3. With 5 bases clipped from V and 7 bases from J, the junction kept 3 bases outside the gene matches. CDR3 in amino acids: CASSADRGLGYTF. The CDR3, as DNA: TGTGCCAGCAGCGCGGACAGGGGGCTTGGCTACACCTTC.

V usage is TRBV28 and J usage is TRBJ2-7, with 11 bases aligning to TRBD2. This CDR3 is 16 amino acids long. Germline values: CDR1 MDHEN, CDR2 SYDVKM. Losses at the gene ends were 3 bases for V and 3 bases for J; bases not matched to a gene: 7. The CDR3 DNA is TGTGCCAGCAGTTTGGCTAGCGGGGGGTCTTACTACGAGCAGTACTTC. This sequence encodes CASSLASGGSYYEQYF.